Listed below are T cell receptor beta chains from one sample, sequenced in a study of blood T cell repertoires in COVID-19. Here immunoSEQ multiplex PCR was the method, and the copy in TCRdb shows in-frame clones only, minus some. The repertoire includes about 110,000 clones, roughly 85% of them detected once, and 2.4% sits in the top ten. Material for sequencing was peripheral blood. The receptors stem from a human donor in a cohort sampled during active COVID-19. CDR3s include the opening cysteine and the closing phenylalanine or tryptophan. The D gene is left open where the match is weak. Where a row states a size, it is once, few, many or the class of an expanded clone; other rows omit it.

>NA|TRBJ1-6|TRBV5-5|NA|13
CASSHTGQSPLHF
TGTGCCAGCAGCCACACAGGGCAATCACCCCTCCACTTT
>NA|TRBJ1-2|TRBV11-2|NA|14
CASSSQAGTYGYTF
TGTGCCAGCAGCTCGCAAGCAGGGACTTATGGCTACACCTTC
>TRBD2|TRBJ2-7|TRBV5-4|once|16
CASSLAGTSGAYEQYF
TGTGCCAGCAGCTTGGCCGGGACTAGCGGGGCCTACGAGCAGTACTTC
>TRBD1|TRBJ2-1|TRBV7-2|NA|15
CASRLGGTGIGEQFF
TGTGCCAGCAGACTCGGAGGGACAGGGATCGGCGAGCAGTTCTTC
>NA|TRBJ1-1|TRBV7-2|NA|13
CASSVGGDTEAFF
TGTGCCAGCAGCGTGGGAGGGGACACTGAAGCTTTCTTT
>NA|TRBJ2-7|TRBV14|NA|13
CASSPGPTGEQYF
TGTGCCAGCAGCCCGGGTCCTACGGGGGAGCAGTACTTC
>NA|TRBJ1-6|TRBV9|few|13
CASSTGRGKHLHF
TGTGCCAGTTCTACAGGGAGAGGGAAACACCTCCACTTT
>NA|TRBJ1-1|TRBV15|NA|15
CATSRDGGMNTEAFF
TGTGCCACCAGCAGAGACGGTGGTATGAACACTGAAGCTTTCTTT
>TRBD1|TRBJ2-1|TRBV2|NA|15
CASSETGADYNEQFF
TGTGCCAGCAGTGAAACAGGGGCTGACTACAATGAGCAGTTCTTC
>NA|TRBJ2-5|TRBV5-5|NA|13
CASSPGFQETQYF
TGTGCCAGCAGCCCGGGGTTCCAAGAGACCCAGTACTTC
>TRBD1|TRBJ1-2|TRBV5-6|NA|14
CASGQGARVYGYTF
TGTGCCAGCGGGCAGGGGGCGCGGGTCTATGGCTACACCTTC
>TRBD1|TRBJ2-1|TRBV19|once|16
CASSRPGTEKYNEQFF
TGTGCCAGTAGCCGCCCCGGGACAGAGAAATACAATGAGCAGTTCTTC
>TRBD2|TRBJ2-7|TRBV14|NA|14
CASRPSGGGYEQYF
TGTGCCAGCAGGCCTAGCGGGGGGGGCTACGAGCAGTACTTC
>NA|TRBJ2-7|TRBV6-5|NA|15
CASSYYTGPIYEQYF
TGTGCCAGCAGTTACTATACAGGGCCGATCTACGAGCAGTACTTC
>TRBD2|TRBJ2-5|TRBV2|NA|18
CASSAGTSGRGFQETQYF
TGTGCCAGCAGTGCCGGGACTAGCGGGAGAGGGTTCCAAGAGACCCAGTACTTC
>NA|TRBJ1-5|TRBV3-1/TRBV3-2|NA|17
CASSQSVREGSNQPQHF
TGTGCCAGCAGCCAATCCGTTAGGGAGGGTAGCAATCAGCCCCAGCATTTT
>NA|TRBJ2-1|TRBV3-1/TRBV3-2|NA|13
CASSQTEYNEQFF
TGTGCCAGCAGCCAGACGGAGTACAATGAGCAGTTCTTC
>NA|TRBJ2-5|TRBV15|once|14
CATSRSLVGETQYF
TGTGCCACCAGCCGTTCTCTAGTGGGAGAGACCCAGTACTTC
>NA|TRBJ1-2|TRBV5-6|NA|15
CASSSSGGANYGYTF
TGTGCCAGCAGCTCATCCGGGGGGGCTAACTATGGCTACACCTTC
>NA|TRBJ1-2|TRBV12-5|NA|14
CASGLSGSYYGYTF
TGTGCTAGTGGTTTGTCGGGAAGCTACTATGGCTACACCTTC
>NA|TRBJ1-2|TRBV27|NA|14
CASSLKTGLHGYTF
TGTGCCAGCAGCCTCAAAACAGGGCTCCATGGCTACACCTTC
>TRBD1|TRBJ1-1|TRBV7-9|few|15
CASSLRQGPNTEAFF
TGTGCCAGCAGCTTAAGACAGGGCCCGAACACTGAAGCTTTCTTT
>TRBD1|TRBJ2-7|TRBV28|NA|14
CASSRTGGSYEQYF
TGTGCCAGCAGTAGGACAGGGGGGTCCTACGAGCAGTACTTC
>NA|TRBJ1-2|TRBV19|NA|14
CASSIDHGTNGYTF
TGTGCCAGTAGTATAGATCATGGGACAAATGGCTACACCTTC
>TRBD1|TRBJ2-6|TRBV5-1|NA|18
CASSPRTGGNSGANVLTF
TGCGCCAGCAGCCCTCGGACAGGGGGGAACTCTGGGGCCAACGTCCTGACTTTC
>NA|TRBJ2-7|TRBV4-1|once|12
CASSQAGDSPDF
TGCGCCAGCAGCCAAGCGGGGGACAGCCCGGACTTC
>TRBD2|TRBJ2-1|TRBV30|NA|15
CARSRAGAIYNEQFF
TGTGCCCGATCTAGGGCGGGAGCTATCTACAATGAGCAGTTCTTC
>TRBD1|TRBJ1-5|TRBV10-2|NA|15
CASRPKQGDGQPQHF
TGCGCCAGCAGACCTAAACAGGGGGATGGACAGCCCCAGCATTTT
>TRBD2|TRBJ2-5|TRBV7-7|NA|15
CASSPGLARQETQYF
TGTGCTAGCAGCCCGGGACTAGCGAGGCAAGAGACCCAGTACTTC
>TRBD2|TRBJ2-5|TRBV5-1|NA|16
CASSPHGTSVQETQYF
TGCGCCAGCAGCCCACACGGGACTAGCGTTCAAGAGACCCAGTACTTC
>TRBD1|TRBJ2-7|TRBV6-5|NA|15
CASSYSGTGDDEQYF
TGTGCCAGCAGTTACTCGGGGACAGGGGACGACGAGCAGTACTTC
>NA|TRBJ2-7|TRBV5-1|once|15
CASSLEPWTDYEQYF
TGCGCCAGCAGCTTGGAACCCTGGACTGATTACGAGCAGTACTTC
>NA|TRBJ1-2|TRBV29-1|NA|11
CSVAEGYGYTF
TGCAGCGTTGCCGAGGGCTATGGCTACACCTTC
>TRBD1|TRBJ2-7|TRBV7-2|NA|14
CASSPMGQGYEQYF
TGTGCCAGCAGCCCTATGGGACAGGGCTACGAGCAGTACTTC